Following are 32 T cell receptor beta chains from one sample sequenced in a study of STAT5B mutations in CD4+ large granular lymphocyte leukemia. Clones were sequenced by immunoSEQ multiplex PCR, and TCRdb holds only the in-frame ones, with some missing. The sample includes approximately 19,000 clones, just over 70% of them seen just once. The specimen was CD4+ T cells from blood buffy coats. The receptors derive from a human donor in good health.

This chain connects TRBV6-5 to TRBJ2-5; D perhaps matches TRBD1 (6 bases). This CDR3 is 14 amino acids long. In germline, CDR1 is MNHEY, CDR2 SVGAGI. Between the trimmed V and J ends, which lost 6 bases and 7 bases, there was a span of 18 bases. CDR3 sequence (DNA): TGTGCCAGCAGGACAGGACCCCTCATCGGGACCCAGTACTTC. It is translated as CASRTGPLIGTQYF.

The rearrangement joins TRBV19 to TRBJ2-6; possibly TRBD1 for D (6 bases). Germline assignment: CDR1 LNHDA and CDR2 SQIVND (reference sequence). Trimming took off 9 bases at V and 2 bases at J, with 17 bases between the two ends. The CDR3 runs to 16 residues. The CDR3 DNA reads TGTGCCAGCCAATACCATACAGGGCCTGGGGCCAACGTCCTGACTTTC. Translated: CASQYHTGPGANVLTF. Using reference TRBV19 and TRBJ2-6 for the parts outside the CDR3, the full variable domain is DGGITQSPKYLFRKEGQNVTLSCEQNLNHDAMYWYRQDPGQGLRLIYYSQIVNDFQKGDIAEGYSVSREKKESFPLTVTSAQKNPTAFYLCASQYHTGPGANVLTFGAGSRLTVL.

The rearrangement uses TRBV2 and TRBJ2-5, with TRBD2 matching over 9 bases. Germline V lookup: CDR1 SNHLY, CDR2 FYNNEI. V was clipped by 2 bases and J by 5 bases; unmatched bases: 9. The CDR3 spans 16 residues. CDR3 loop: CASSEWGSGGGETQYF. In DNA, the CDR3 is TGTGCCAGCAGTGAATGGGGTAGCGGGGGCGGGGAGACCCAGTACTTC.

V usage is TRBV11-2 and J usage is TRBJ2-3, with a possible D match to TRBD2 (5 bases). V was clipped by 6 bases and J by 4 bases, with 11 bases between them. The V gene's germline CDR1 is SGHAT and CDR2 FQNNGV. The CDR3 runs 13 residues. CDR3 sequence (DNA): TGTGCCAGCAGTTCCACTAGGGCAGATACGCAGTATTTT. This gives the protein CASSSTRADTQYF.

This sequence joins TRBV6-1 and TRBJ1-2, with no clear D. V shed 8 bases and J shed 4 bases, with 11 bases lying between them. The CDR3 extends over 12 amino acids. Germline CDR1 reads MNHNS; CDR2 reads SASEGT. This chain's CDR3 is CASDTVAYGYTF. CDR3 coding DNA: TGTGCCAGCGACACAGTTGCCTATGGCTACACCTTC.

This chain links TRBV4-1 with TRBJ1-1, with D perhaps TRBD1 (6 bases). Trimming pared 1 base from V and 1 base from J, leaving 13 bases between. The germline V gene has CDR1 MGHRA and CDR2 YSYEKL. The CDR3 has 16 residues. CDR3 DNA: TGCGCCAGCAGCCAAGGATTCGGGGGCCGGAACACTGAAGCTTTCTTT. This sequence encodes CASSQGFGGRNTEAFF.

The CDR3 protein is CASSPRSATSGANVLTF. The CDR3 region has the DNA TGTGCCAGCTCACCACGCTCAGCCACCTCTGGGGCCAACGTCCTGACTTTC. V is TRBV18 and J is TRBJ2-6; D gene ambiguous. Trimming removed 1 base from V and 0 bases from J, with 10 bases in between. CDR1 is KGHSH and CDR2 is LQKENI in the germline V gene. The CDR3 runs 17 residues.

The chain joins TRBV6-6 to TRBJ2-5, with 7 bases that match TRBD1. Germline V gene data show CDR1 as MNHNY and CDR2 as SVGAGI (reference sequence). This CDR3 contains 15 residues. After removal of 4 bases from V and 2 bases from J, the junction contained 7 bases not matched to a gene. The CDR3 sequence: CASSFLTGSQETQYF. The CDR3 DNA follows: TGTGCCAGCAGTTTCCTGACAGGGTCTCAAGAGACCCAGTACTTC.

The chain is built from TRBV5-1 and TRBJ2-7, with unresolved D. The CDR3 sequence is 14 residues long. Looked up from germline, CDR1 is SGHRS and CDR2 is YFSETQ. V was cut by 2 bases and J by 1 base, with 10 bases left in between. As DNA, the CDR3 is TGCGCCAGCAGCTTTACGGCTACGTCCTACGAGCAGTACTTC. Encoded protein: CASSFTATSYEQYF.

The chain couples TRBV19 to TRBJ2-1, with 9 bases fitting TRBD1. The CDR3 covers 16 residues. V was clipped by 4 bases and J by 9 bases; unmatched bases: 13. Looked up from germline, CDR1 is LNHDA and CDR2 is SQIVND (reference sequence). The CDR3 sequence is CASSSDRGALLGEQFF. CDR3 DNA sequence: TGTGCCAGTAGTAGCGACAGGGGGGCCCTTCTGGGTGAGCAGTTCTTC.

The genes are TRBV5-1 and TRBJ2-3; no reliable D call. V dropped 4 bases and J dropped 2 bases, with 14 bases sitting between them. The CDR3 is made up of 15 amino acids. Germline V gene data show CDR1 as SGHRS and CDR2 as YFSETQ. The CDR3 DNA is TGCGCCAGCAGCCCCCGGGTCGGCATCACAGATACGCAGTATTTT. Translating gives CASSPRVGITDTQYF.

The chain joins TRBV27 to TRBJ2-1; 14 nucleotides match TRBD2. Germline loops: CDR1 MNHEY, CDR2 SMNVEV (reference sequence). The CDR3 loop spans 16 amino acids. The V segment lost 6 bases and the J segment 10 bases; nucleotides outside the gene matches: 11. The CDR3: CASSPVGTSGRREQFF. DNA of the CDR3: TGTGCCAGCAGCCCGGTCGGGACTAGCGGGAGACGGGAGCAGTTCTTC.

This clone was seen a few times. The chain joins TRBV7-3 to TRBJ2-7, with D perhaps assigned TRBD1 or TRBD2 (5 bases each). The germline V and J ends were trimmed by 5 bases and 6 bases, with 17 bases remaining between them. The CDR3 consists of 14 residues. Per the germline V gene, CDR1 is SGHTA and CDR2 is FQGTGA. CDR3 sequence: CASSVSGTASEQYF. The DNA for the CDR3 is TGTGCCAGCAGCGTATCCGGGACCGCTAGCGAGCAGTACTTC. Supplemented by reference TRBV7-3 and TRBJ2-7, the full variable domain reads GAGVSQTPSNKVTEKGKYVELRCDPISGHTALYWYRQSLGQGPEFLIYFQGTGAADDSGLPNDRFFAVRPEGSVSTLKIQRTERGDSAVYLCASSVSGTASEQYFGPGTRLTVT.

This clone was detected only once. The chain recombines TRBV15 with TRBJ2-3; D is ambiguous. Germline assignment: CDR1 LNHNV and CDR2 YYDKDF (reference sequence). Between the trimmed V and J ends, which lost 3 bases and 4 bases, there was a span of 11 bases. The CDR3 spans 14 residues. CDR3 coding DNA: TGTGCCACCAGCAGGGGAAGTGGGGCAGATACGCAGTATTTT. This translates into CATSRGSGADTQYF.

The CDR3 protein is CAISEGTGQETQYF. DNA of the CDR3: TGTGCCATCAGTGAGGGAACAGGGCAAGAGACCCAGTACTTC. This chain connects TRBV10-3 to TRBJ2-5; D possibly corresponds to TRBD1 (6 bases). Deletions cut 2 bases from V and 2 bases from J, with 9 bases between. The CDR3 runs to 14 residues. Germline lookup yields CDR1 ENHRY and CDR2 SYGVKD.

The chain combines TRBV7-2 with TRBJ2-2; D not resolved. Per germline, CDR1 SGHTA and CDR2 FQGNSA. V lost 1 base to trimming and J lost 8 bases, with 11 bases between them. The CDR3 covers 14 residues. This chain's CDR3 is CASSLVVPSGELFF. The CDR3 DNA is TGTGCCAGCAGCTTAGTGGTCCCCTCTGGGGAGCTGTTTTTT.

This clone was counted between two and nine times. This chain joins TRBV6-5 and TRBJ2-7; no definite D call. Germline lookup yields CDR1 MNHEY and CDR2 SVGAGI. The V end was cut by 0 bases, the J end by 4 bases, with 13 bases between. This CDR3 contains 15 residues. CDR3 in amino acids: CASSYSSATGYEQYF. The CDR3 DNA follows: TGTGCCAGCAGTTACTCGTCGGCGACTGGATACGAGCAGTACTTC.

V gene TRBV11-3 combines with J gene TRBJ2-1; D might be TRBD1 (5 bases). V was pared by 2 bases and J by 7 bases, with 12 bases between. Germline V gives CDR1 SGHNT, CDR2 YENEEA. This CDR3 is built from 14 residues. The CDR3 DNA follows: TGTGCCAGCAGCTTAACCCGCAGGGTGAATGAGCAGTTCTTC. Its translation is CASSLTRRVNEQFF.

The chain uses TRBV5-1 and TRBJ1-2, with 7 bases lining up with TRBD1. The CDR3 is 14 residues long. Germline V gene data show CDR1 as SGHRS and CDR2 as YFSETQ. Losses at the gene ends were 2 bases for V and 5 bases for J; bases not matched to a gene: 6. The CDR3 spells CASSFTGEGYGYTF. CDR3 DNA: TGCGCCAGCAGCTTTACAGGGGAAGGATATGGCTACACCTTC. Together with reference TRBV5-1 and TRBJ1-2, the CDR3 gives the full variable domain: KAGVTQTPRYLIKTRGQQVTLSCSPISGHRSVSWYQQTPGQGLQFLFEYFSETQRNKGNFPGRFSGRQFSNSRSEMNVSTLELGDSALYLCASSFTGEGYGYTFGSGTRLTVV.

In its sample, this clone was seen once. The rearrangement uses TRBV5-8 and TRBJ1-4; no definite D call. Trimming took 2 bases from V and 0 from J, leaving 8 bases between them. Germline V gene sequence: CDR1 SGHTS, CDR2 YDEGEE. The CDR3 runs to 15 residues. The CDR3 DNA follows: TGTGCCAGCAGCTTAGACGGCGCAACTAATGAAAAACTGTTTTTT. Amino acids: CASSLDGATNEKLFF.

This clone was seen just once. The chain is built from TRBV10-1 and TRBJ2-3, with 8 bases aligning to TRBD2. Germline CDR1 reads WNHNN; CDR2 reads SYGVQD (reference sequence). With V trimmed by 7 bases and J by 5 bases, 5 bases remained unmatched. CDR3 length equals 13 residues. Here the CDR3 reads CASITGGEDTQYF. In DNA form, the CDR3 reads TGCGCCAGCATTACGGGAGGGGAAGATACGCAGTATTTT.

V usage is TRBV19 and J usage is TRBJ2-6, with D perhaps matching TRBD1 (5 bases). The CDR3 is 16 amino acids. CDR1 and CDR2 from the germline V gene are LNHDA and SQIVND (reference sequence). Trimming removed 0 bases at V and 2 bases at J, with 8 bases between. In nucleotides, the CDR3 is TGTGCCAGTAGTATAGATCTAGGGGCTGGGGCCAACGTCCTGACTTTC. As protein: CASSIDLGAGANVLTF.

This clone was counted once. CDR3 DNA sequence: TGTGCCAGCACCCGCGGGCTAGTTAGGGGCAGCAGTCAAGAGACCCAGTACTTC. This translates into CASTRGLVRGSSQETQYF. The chain joins TRBV5-4 to TRBJ2-5; D could derive from TRBD1 or TRBD2 (5 bases each). Germline CDR1 SGHNT, CDR2 YYREEE (reference sequence). Trimming left V 6 bases short and J 2 bases short, with 26 bases between. The CDR3 contains 18 residues.

V usage is TRBV10-1 and J usage is TRBJ2-3; 8 bases are a match to TRBD2. The V segment lost 1 base and the J segment 2 bases; nucleotides outside the gene matches: 20. The CDR3 covers 21 residues. Germline assignment: CDR1 WNHNN and CDR2 SYGVQD (reference sequence). The CDR3 loop reads CASSEYLEGGGRYWFTDTQYF. CDR3 coding DNA: TGCGCCAGCAGTGAGTACCTTGAGGGCGGGGGGAGATACTGGTTCACAGATACGCAGTATTTT.

V is TRBV6-5 and J is TRBJ2-1; perhaps TRBD2 as D (6 bases). V gave up 0 bases and J gave up 7 bases, with 13 bases separating them. The CDR3 has 15 amino acids. CDR1 and CDR2 from the germline V gene are MNHEY and SVGAGI. The CDR3 here is CASSYSGGRSNEQFF. Here the CDR3 DNA reads TGTGCCAGCAGTTACTCGGGGGGACGGTCGAATGAGCAGTTCTTC.

The chain has TRBV7-2 and TRBJ2-7; TRBD2 is a possible D gene (6 bases). Germline assignment: CDR1 SGHTA and CDR2 FQGNSA. V dropped 3 bases and J dropped 2 bases, with 14 bases sitting between them. CDR3 size: 15 residues. CDR3 protein: CASSLGRGVAYEQYF. Here the CDR3 DNA reads TGTGCCAGCAGCTTGGGGCGGGGCGTTGCCTACGAGCAGTACTTC.

V is TRBV10-3 and J is TRBJ1-1; TRBD1 agrees at 7 bases. The CDR3 is 15 amino acids. Germline V CDR1 and CDR2: ENHRY, SYGVKD. With V trimmed by 7 bases and J by 6 bases, 14 bases remained unmatched. The CDR3 DNA sequence: TGTGCCATCACCGAACAACAGGGGAGAGGGGCTGAAGCTTTCTTT. Its translation is CAITEQQGRGAEAFF.

This chain connects TRBV7-8 to TRBJ1-1; no firm D call. The CDR3 sequence is 14 residues long. The germline V gene encodes CDR1 SGHVS and CDR2 FQNEAQ. The V end lost 1 base, the J end lost 3 bases, and 9 bases lay between the germline ends. For the CDR3, the DNA is TGTGCCAGCAGCTTAGAGCGGATGGACACTGAAGCTTTCTTT. It translates to CASSLERMDTEAFF.

The rearrangement uses TRBV19 and TRBJ1-2; possible D gene TRBD1, 5 bases. Deletions cut 3 bases from V and 6 bases from J, with 29 bases between. The germline CDR1 and CDR2 sequences are LNHDA and SQIVND (reference sequence). There are 19 residues in the CDR3. The CDR3 loop is CASSIAPGTGVGVMNGYTF. CDR3 DNA: TGTGCCAGTAGTATCGCACCTGGGACCGGAGTTGGGGTGATGAATGGCTACACCTTC.

The rearrangement links TRBV7-2 to TRBJ2-2, with D tentatively TRBD2 (5 bases). V lost 0 bases and J 1 base, leaving 9 bases between the germline ends. This CDR3 has 16 residues. Germline V lookup: CDR1 SGHTA, CDR2 FQGNSA. CDR3 loop: CASSLAGVQNTGELFF. DNA of the CDR3: TGTGCCAGCAGCTTAGCCGGGGTCCAGAACACCGGGGAGCTGTTTTTT. The variable domain in full, completed from reference TRBV7-2 and TRBJ2-2, reads GAGVSQSPSNKVTEKGKDVELRCDPISGHTALYWYRQSLGQGLEFLIYFQGNSAPDKSGLPSDRFSAERTGGSVSTLTIQRTQQEDSAVYLCASSLAGVQNTGELFFGEGSRLTVL.

The gene calls are TRBV2 and TRBJ2-7, with D possibly TRBD1 on 6 matching bases. Germline V lookup: CDR1 SNHLY, CDR2 FYNNEI. There are 12 residues in the CDR3. V was cut by 8 bases and J by 3 bases, with 11 bases left in between. CDR3 sequence reads: CASGTDSYEQYF. In DNA form, the CDR3 reads TGTGCCAGCGGAACGGACAGCTACGAGCAGTACTTC. Supplemented by reference TRBV2 and TRBJ2-7, the full variable domain reads EPEVTQTPSHQVTQMGQEVILRCVPISNHLYFYWYRQILGQKVEFLVSFYNNEISEKSEIFDDQFSVERPDGSNFTLKIRSTKLEDSAMYFCASGTDSYEQYFGPGTRLTVT.

The V call is TRBV5-4, the J call TRBJ2-3; 7 bases map to TRBD2. This CDR3 is built from 16 residues. V lost 2 bases and J lost 4; bases outside the gene matches: 10. Germline CDR1 SGHNT, CDR2 YYREEE (reference sequence). The CDR3 nucleotides are TGTGCCAGCAGCTTAGACCCGGGACTAACGCCAGATACGCAGTATTTT. Translating it yields CASSLDPGLTPDTQYF.